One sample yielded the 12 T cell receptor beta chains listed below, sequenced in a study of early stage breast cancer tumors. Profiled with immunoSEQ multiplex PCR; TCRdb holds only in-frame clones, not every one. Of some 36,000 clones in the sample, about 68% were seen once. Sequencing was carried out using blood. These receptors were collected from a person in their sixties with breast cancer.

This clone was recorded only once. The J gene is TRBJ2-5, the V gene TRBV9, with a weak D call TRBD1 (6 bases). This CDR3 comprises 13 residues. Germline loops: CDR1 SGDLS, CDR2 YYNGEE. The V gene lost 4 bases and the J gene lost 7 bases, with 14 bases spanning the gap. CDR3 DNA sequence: TGTGCCAGCAGCTCCGGACAGCTTGGGACCCAGTACTTC. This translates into CASSSGQLGTQYF.

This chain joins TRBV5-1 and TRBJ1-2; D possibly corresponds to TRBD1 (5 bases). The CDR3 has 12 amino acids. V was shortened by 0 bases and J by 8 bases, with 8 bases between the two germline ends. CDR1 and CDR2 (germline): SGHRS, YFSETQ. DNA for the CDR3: TGCGCCAGCAGCTTGGACAGGTTAGGCTACACCTTC. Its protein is CASSLDRLGYTF.

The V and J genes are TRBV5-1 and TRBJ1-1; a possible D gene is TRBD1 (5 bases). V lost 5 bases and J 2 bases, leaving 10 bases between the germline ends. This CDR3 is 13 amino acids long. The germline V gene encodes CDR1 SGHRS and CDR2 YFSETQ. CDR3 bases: TGCGCCAGCAGGTCGGGACCAAACACTGAAGCTTTCTTT. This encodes CASRSGPNTEAFF.

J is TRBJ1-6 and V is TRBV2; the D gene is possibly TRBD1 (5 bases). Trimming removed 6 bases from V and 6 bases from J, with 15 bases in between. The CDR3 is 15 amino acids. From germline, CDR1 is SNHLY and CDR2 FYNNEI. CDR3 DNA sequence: TGTGCCAGCAGGGAACAGGAGCGCCCTAATTCACCCCTCCACTTT. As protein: CASREQERPNSPLHF.

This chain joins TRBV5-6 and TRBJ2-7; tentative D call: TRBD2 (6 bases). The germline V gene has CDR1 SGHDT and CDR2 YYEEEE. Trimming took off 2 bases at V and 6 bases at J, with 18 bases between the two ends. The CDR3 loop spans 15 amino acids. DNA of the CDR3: TGTGCCAGCAGCTTAATAGTTCGGGGGACGGGCGAGCAGTACTTC. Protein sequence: CASSLIVRGTGEQYF.

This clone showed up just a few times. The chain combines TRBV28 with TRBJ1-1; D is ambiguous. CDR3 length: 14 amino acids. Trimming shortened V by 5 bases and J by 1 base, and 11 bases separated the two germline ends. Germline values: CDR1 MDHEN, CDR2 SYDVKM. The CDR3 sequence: CASSPYRENTEAFF. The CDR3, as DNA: TGTGCCAGCAGTCCCTATAGGGAGAACACTGAAGCTTTCTTT.

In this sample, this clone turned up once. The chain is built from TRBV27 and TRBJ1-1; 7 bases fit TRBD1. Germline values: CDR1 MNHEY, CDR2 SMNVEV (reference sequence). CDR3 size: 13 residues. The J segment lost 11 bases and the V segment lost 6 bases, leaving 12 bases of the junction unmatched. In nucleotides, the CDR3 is TGTGCCAGCAGAGGCATTGACAGGGTTCAGGCTTTCTTT. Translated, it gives CASRGIDRVQAFF.

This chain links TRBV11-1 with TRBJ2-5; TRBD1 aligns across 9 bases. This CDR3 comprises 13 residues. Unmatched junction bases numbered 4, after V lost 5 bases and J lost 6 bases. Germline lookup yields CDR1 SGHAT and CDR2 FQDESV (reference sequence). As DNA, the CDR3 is TGTGCCAGCAGCCTAGGACAGGGGAAGACCCAGTACTTC. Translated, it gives CASSLGQGKTQYF. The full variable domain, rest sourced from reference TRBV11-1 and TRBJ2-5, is EAEVAQSPRYKITEKSQAVAFWCDPISGHATLYWYRQILGQGPELLVQFQDESVVDDSQLPKDRFSAERLKGVDSTLKIQPAELGDSAMYLCASSLGQGKTQYFGPGTRLLVL.

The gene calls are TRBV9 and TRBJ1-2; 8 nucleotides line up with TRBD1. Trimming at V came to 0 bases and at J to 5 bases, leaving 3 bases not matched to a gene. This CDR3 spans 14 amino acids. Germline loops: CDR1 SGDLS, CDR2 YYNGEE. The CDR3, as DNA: TGTGCCAGCAGCGTAGCTGGGACAGGTTATGGCTACACCTTC. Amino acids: CASSVAGTGYGYTF.

The CDR3 loop is CASSLVGGQPQHF. The DNA of the CDR3 is TGTGCCAGCAGCTTAGTGGGGGGGCAGCCCCAGCATTTT. V and J are TRBV7-8 and TRBJ1-5, with a weak D call TRBD1 (5 bases). The CDR3 loop spans 13 amino acids. In germline, CDR1 is SGHVS, CDR2 FQNEAQ. V dropped 1 base and J dropped 7 bases, with 8 bases sitting between them.

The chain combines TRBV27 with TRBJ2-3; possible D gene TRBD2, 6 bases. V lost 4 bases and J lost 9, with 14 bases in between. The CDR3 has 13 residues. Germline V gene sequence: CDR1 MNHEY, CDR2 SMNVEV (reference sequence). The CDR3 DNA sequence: TGTGCCAGCAGTTCGCGGGGCCAAGGGACGCAGTATTTT. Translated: CASSSRGQGTQYF.

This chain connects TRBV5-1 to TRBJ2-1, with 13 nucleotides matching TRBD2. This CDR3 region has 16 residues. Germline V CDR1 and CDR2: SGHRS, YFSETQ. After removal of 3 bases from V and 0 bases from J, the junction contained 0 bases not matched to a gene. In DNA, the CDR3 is TGCGCCAGCAGCTGGACTAGCGGGAGCTCCTACAATGAGCAGTTCTTC. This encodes CASSWTSGSSYNEQFF. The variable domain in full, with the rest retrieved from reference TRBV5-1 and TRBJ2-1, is KAGVTQTPRYLIKTRGQQVTLSCSPISGHRSVSWYQQTPGQGLQFLFEYFSETQRNKGNFPGRFSGRQFSNSRSEMNVSTLELGDSALYLCASSWTSGSSYNEQFFGPGTRLTVL.